The next 7 T cell receptor beta chains were all read from a single sample in a study of T cells in Graves' hyperthyroidism and ophthalmopathy. What was amplified from RNA transcripts were TCR beta CDR3 regions. Researchers ran a first-round RT-PCR on the TCR CDR3 using the HTBI primer set. TCRdb re-called the multiplex PCR reads with MiXCR, one entry per CDR3 protein. This table holds some 490,000 distinct CDR3 sequences, roughly 15% found once. The sequenced material came from blood. The receptors were gathered from a woman aged 25 to 45 with Graves' ophthalmopathy.

This clonotype was detected ten times or more. The chain uses TRBV9 and TRBJ2-5, with D perhaps assigned TRBD1 or TRBD2 (5 bases each). The CDR3 consists of 16 residues. Germline assignment: CDR1 SGDLS and CDR2 YYNGEE. V lost 1 base, J lost 5 bases, and 18 bases lay in between. CDR3 nucleotide sequence: TGTGCCAGCAGCGTACGGAGGCCGGGACCCGAGGAGACCCAGTACTTC. This encodes CASSVRRPGPEETQYF.

This chain links TRBV20-1 with TRBJ2-1; 9 nucleotides match TRBD1. V lost 6 bases, J lost 7 bases, and 10 bases stayed unmatched. This CDR3 region has 14 residues. CDR1 is DFQATT and CDR2 is SNEGSKA in the germline V gene (reference sequence). CDR3 in DNA: TGCAGTGCCACGATAGGGACAGGGAGGAATGAGCAGTTCTTC. This sequence encodes CSATIGTGRNEQFF.

This clonotype was detected ten times or more. The V gene is TRBV6-1, the J gene TRBJ2-1; D possibly uses TRBD1 or TRBD2 (6 bases each). Germline CDR1 reads MNHNS; CDR2 reads SASEGT. Trimming stripped 7 bases from V and 8 bases from J, with 30 bases between. The CDR3 covers 18 residues. In DNA form, the CDR3 reads TGTGCCAGCATCAACGGGGGTCAGGGGCGAAAAGGATTCGATGAGCAGTTCTTC. Amino acid sequence: CASINGGQGRKGFDEQFF.

This clonotype has just a few counts. The chain joins TRBV6-2 or TRBV6-3 to TRBJ1-1; no clear D. V was shortened by 1 base and J by 4 bases, with 4 bases between the two germline ends. CDR3 length: 12 amino acids. The germline CDR1 and CDR2 sequences are MNHEY and SVGEGT. DNA for the CDR3: TGTGCCAGCAGTTACTTGAGCACTGAAGCTTTCTTT. Its protein is CASSYLSTEAFF.

Turning to this clonotype: Given a much more abundant clone one base away, this may be a read error. The V gene is TRBV7-2, the J gene TRBJ2-7, with 12 bases that match TRBD2. The V gene end was trimmed by 5 bases and the J gene end by 6 bases; junction bases not matched to a gene: 14. The germline gives CDR1 SGHTA, CDR2 FQGNSA. The CDR3 consists of 17 residues. CDR3 DNA: TGTGCCAGCAGCACAAAAGCGGCTAGCGGGAGGGTTTGCGAGCAGTACTTC. Its protein is CASSTKAASGRVCEQYF.

This clonotype was found many times. The chain is built from TRBV7-2 and TRBJ2-7; 9 bases line up with TRBD2. CDR1 is SGHTA and CDR2 is FQGNSA in the germline V gene. The CDR3 covers 17 residues. The junction had 8 bases not matched to a gene; V was cut back by 1 base and J by 1 base. CDR3 in amino acids: CASSLGGGRALSYEQYF. The CDR3 DNA reads as TGTGCCAGCAGCTTAGGGGGCGGGAGGGCCTTATCCTACGAGCAGTACTTC.

This clonotype turned up a few times. This sequence joins TRBV19 and TRBJ2-1, with 15 positions matching TRBD2. Germline-derived CDR1 and CDR2 are LNHDA and SQIVND (reference sequence). The ends lost 7 bases at V and 0 bases at J; junction bases unmatched: 7. This CDR3 is built from 18 residues. The CDR3 sequence: CASTPGLAGGPSYNEQFF. CDR3 DNA: TGTGCCAGTACCCCGGGACTAGCGGGAGGTCCCTCCTACAATGAGCAGTTCTTC.